This T cell receptor (beta chain) stems from a study of vaccination and CD4 T cells after COVID-19. Time point of the sample: late sampling 161 to 241 days after vaccination in a few convalescent patients. Treatment meaning: approximately 11-day PBMC culture with coronavirus spike peptide pools or control peptides (ViraFEST assay). Researchers used the Oncomine TCR Beta short-read assay to sequence DNA from cultured CD4+ T cells. One entry per CDR3 protein results from TCRdb running MiXCR on the PCR reads. The data hold about 25,000 distinct CDR3 sequences, with roughly 27% observed a single time. Trimming took 3 bases from V and 6 from J, leaving 18 bases between them. Germline CDR1 is DFQATT and CDR2 is SNEGSKA (reference sequence). The CDR3 consists of 15 residues. Only a few counts were recorded for this clonotype. Its antigen is not known.

The chain is built from TRBV20-1 and TRBJ2-1; D not resolved. Material: CD4+ T cells from blood, cultured in vitro, obtained about 7 months after SARS-CoV-2 vaccination. This receptor was taken from a human donor who had recovered from COVID-19. In DNA, the CDR3 is TGCAGTGCTAGTGGTGGTTTAAAAGGAATCAATGAGCAGTTCTTC. Translated, it gives CSASGGLKGINEQFF.